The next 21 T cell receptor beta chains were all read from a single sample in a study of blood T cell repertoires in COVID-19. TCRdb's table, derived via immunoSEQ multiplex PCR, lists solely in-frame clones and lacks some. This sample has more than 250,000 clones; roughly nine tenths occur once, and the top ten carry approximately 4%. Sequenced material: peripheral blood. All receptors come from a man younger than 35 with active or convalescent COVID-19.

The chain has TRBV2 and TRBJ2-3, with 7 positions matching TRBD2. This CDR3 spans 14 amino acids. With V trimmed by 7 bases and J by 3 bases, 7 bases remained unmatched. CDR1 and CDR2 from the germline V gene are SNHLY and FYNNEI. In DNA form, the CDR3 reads TGTGCCAGCAAACCGGGGGGAGGGACAGATACGCAGTATTTT. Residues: CASKPGGGTDTQYF. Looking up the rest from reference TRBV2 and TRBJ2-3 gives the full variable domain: EPEVTQTPSHQVTQMGQEVILRCVPISNHLYFYWYRQILGQKVEFLVSFYNNEISEKSEIFDDQFSVERPDGSNFTLKIRSTKLEDSAMYFCASKPGGGTDTQYFGPGTRLTVL.

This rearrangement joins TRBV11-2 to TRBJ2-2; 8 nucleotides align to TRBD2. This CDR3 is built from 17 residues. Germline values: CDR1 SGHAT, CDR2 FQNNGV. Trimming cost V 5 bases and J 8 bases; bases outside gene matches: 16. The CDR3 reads CASSPGGVSGVSGELFF. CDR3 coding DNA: TGTGCCAGCAGCCCCGGAGGGGTTAGCGGGGTATCGGGGGAGCTGTTTTTT.

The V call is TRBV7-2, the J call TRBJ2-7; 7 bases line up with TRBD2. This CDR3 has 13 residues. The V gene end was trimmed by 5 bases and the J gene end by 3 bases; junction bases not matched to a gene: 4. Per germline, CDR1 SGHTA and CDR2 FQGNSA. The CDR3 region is CASSSGTHYEQYF. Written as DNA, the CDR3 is TGTGCCAGCAGCAGCGGGACTCACTACGAGCAGTACTTC.

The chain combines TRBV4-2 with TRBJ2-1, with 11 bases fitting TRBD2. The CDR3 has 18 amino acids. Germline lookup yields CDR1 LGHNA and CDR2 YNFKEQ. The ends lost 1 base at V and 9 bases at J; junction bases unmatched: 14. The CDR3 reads CASSQAQTSGNIGGEQFF. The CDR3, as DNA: TGTGCCAGCAGCCAAGCCCAGACTAGCGGGAACATAGGGGGTGAGCAGTTCTTC.

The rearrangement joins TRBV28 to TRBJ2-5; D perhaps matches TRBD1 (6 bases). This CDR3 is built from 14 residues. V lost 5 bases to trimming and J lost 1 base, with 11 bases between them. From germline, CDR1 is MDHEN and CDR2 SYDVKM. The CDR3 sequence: CASSPGHLQETQYF. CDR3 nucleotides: TGTGCCAGCAGTCCGGGACACCTCCAAGAGACCCAGTACTTC.

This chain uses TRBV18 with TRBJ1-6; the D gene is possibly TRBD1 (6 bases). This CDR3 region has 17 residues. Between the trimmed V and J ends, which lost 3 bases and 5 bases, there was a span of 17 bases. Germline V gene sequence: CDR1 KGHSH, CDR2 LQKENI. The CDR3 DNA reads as TGTGCCAGCTCACCGTGGGAAGTGCGGACAGATAATTCACCCCTCCACTTT. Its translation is CASSPWEVRTDNSPLHF.

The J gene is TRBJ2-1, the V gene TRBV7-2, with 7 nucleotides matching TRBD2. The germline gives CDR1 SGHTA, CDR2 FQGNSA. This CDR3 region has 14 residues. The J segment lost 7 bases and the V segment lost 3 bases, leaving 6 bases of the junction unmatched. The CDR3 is CASSFGGSRNEQFF. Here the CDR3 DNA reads TGTGCCAGCAGCTTTGGCGGGAGTAGGAATGAGCAGTTCTTC.

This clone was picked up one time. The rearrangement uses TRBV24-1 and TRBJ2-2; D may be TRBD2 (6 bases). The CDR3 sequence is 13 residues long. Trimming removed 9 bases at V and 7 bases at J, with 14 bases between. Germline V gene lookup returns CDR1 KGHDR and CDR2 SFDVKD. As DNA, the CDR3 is TGTGCCACCGGGACGGGAGCGTTCGGGGAGCTGTTTTTT. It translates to CATGTGAFGELFF.

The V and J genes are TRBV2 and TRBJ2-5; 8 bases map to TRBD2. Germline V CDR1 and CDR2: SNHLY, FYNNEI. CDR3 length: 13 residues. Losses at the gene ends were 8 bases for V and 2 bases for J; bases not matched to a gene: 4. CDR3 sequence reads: CASRAGGQETQYF. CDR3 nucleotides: TGTGCCAGCCGTGCGGGGGGACAAGAGACCCAGTACTTC.

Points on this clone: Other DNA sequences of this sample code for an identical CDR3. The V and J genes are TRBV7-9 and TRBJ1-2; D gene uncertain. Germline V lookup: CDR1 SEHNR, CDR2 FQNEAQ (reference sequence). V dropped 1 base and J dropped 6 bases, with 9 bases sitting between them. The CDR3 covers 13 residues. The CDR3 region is CASSLESGDGYTF. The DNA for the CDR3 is TGTGCCAGCAGCTTAGAATCCGGGGATGGCTACACCTTC.

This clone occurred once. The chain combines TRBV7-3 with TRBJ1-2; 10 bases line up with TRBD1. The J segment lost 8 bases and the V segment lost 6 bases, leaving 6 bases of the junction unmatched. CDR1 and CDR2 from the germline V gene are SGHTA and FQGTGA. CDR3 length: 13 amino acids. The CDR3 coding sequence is TGTGCCAGCAGTCAGGACAGGGGGTCCGGCTACACCTTC. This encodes CASSQDRGSGYTF.

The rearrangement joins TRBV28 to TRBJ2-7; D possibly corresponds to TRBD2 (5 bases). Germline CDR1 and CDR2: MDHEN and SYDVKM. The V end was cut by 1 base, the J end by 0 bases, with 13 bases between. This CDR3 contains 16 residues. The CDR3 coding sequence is TGTGCCAGCAGTTTATACGAAACGGGGAGCTCCTACGAGCAGTACTTC. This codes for CASSLYETGSSYEQYF.

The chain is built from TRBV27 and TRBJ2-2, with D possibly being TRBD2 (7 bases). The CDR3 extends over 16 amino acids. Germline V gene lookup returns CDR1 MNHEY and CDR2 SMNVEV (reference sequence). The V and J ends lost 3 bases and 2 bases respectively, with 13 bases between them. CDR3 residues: CASSFSRGANTGELFF. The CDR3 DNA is TGTGCCAGCAGTTTTTCCCGGGGGGCAAACACCGGGGAGCTGTTTTTT.

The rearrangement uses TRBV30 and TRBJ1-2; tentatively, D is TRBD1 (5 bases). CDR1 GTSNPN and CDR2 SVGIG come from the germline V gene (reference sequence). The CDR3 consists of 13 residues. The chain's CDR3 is CVLEGSINYGYTF. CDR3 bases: TGTGTCCTGGAGGGGAGTATTAACTATGGCTACACCTTC.

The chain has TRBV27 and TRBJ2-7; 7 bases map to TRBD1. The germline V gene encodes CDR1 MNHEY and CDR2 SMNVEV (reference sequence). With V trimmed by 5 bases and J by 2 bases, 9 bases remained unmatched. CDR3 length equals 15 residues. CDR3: CASSRGQQSTYEQYF. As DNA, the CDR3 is TGTGCCAGCAGTCGGGGACAGCAATCTACCTACGAGCAGTACTTC.

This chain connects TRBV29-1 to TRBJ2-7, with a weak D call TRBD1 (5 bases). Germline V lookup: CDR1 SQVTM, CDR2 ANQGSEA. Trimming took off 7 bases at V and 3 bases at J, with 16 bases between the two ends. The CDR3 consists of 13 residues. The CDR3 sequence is CSGAKAGLYEQYF. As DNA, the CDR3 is TGCAGCGGAGCCAAGGCAGGGCTCTACGAGCAGTACTTC.

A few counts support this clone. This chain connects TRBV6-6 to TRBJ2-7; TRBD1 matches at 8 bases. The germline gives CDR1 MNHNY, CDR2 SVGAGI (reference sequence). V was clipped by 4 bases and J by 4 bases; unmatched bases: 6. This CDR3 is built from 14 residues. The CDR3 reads CASSFGTGTYEQYF. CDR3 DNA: TGTGCCAGCAGTTTCGGGACAGGTACTTACGAGCAGTACTTC.

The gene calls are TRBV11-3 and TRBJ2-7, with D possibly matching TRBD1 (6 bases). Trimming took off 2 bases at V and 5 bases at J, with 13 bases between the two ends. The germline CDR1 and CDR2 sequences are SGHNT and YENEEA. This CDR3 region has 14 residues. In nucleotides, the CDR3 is TGTGCCAGCAGCTTACAGGGGACGATCCACGAGCAGTACTTC. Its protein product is CASSLQGTIHEQYF.

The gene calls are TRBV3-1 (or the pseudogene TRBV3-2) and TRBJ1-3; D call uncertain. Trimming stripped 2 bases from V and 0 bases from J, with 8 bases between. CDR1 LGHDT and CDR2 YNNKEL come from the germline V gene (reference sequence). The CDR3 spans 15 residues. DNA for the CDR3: TGTGCCAGCAGCCAAAAACAGTTCTCTGGAAACACCATATATTTT. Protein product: CASSQKQFSGNTIYF.

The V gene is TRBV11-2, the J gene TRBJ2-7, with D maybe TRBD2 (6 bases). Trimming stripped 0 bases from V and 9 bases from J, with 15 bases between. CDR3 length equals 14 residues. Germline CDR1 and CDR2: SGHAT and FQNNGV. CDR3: CASSLDPGRRLQYF. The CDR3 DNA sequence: TGTGCCAGCAGCTTAGACCCGGGGAGGCGCTTGCAGTACTTC.

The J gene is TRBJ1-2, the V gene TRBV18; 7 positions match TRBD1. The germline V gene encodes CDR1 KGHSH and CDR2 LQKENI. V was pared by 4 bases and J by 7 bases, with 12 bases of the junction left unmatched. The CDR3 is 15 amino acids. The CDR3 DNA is TGTGCCAGCTCACGTACCGGGACAGATCTGGGTGGCTACACCTTC. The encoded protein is CASSRTGTDLGGYTF.